The 8 T cell receptor beta chains below come from one sample, sequenced in a study of cytomegalovirus exposure and HLA in healthy donors. This table comes from immunoSEQ multiplex PCR, and its TCRdb copy is limited to in-frame clones, with some not included. The profile shows about 110,000 clones, about 92% of them singletons. The sequenced material came from PBMCs. All receptors derive from a woman aged 18 to 35 in good health and CMV-seronegative.

This chain uses TRBV19 with TRBJ1-1; TRBD1 aligns across 10 bases. Germline trimming cut 4 bases from V and 10 bases from J; bases unmatched to any gene: 6. The CDR3 is 13 residues long. Germline lookup yields CDR1 LNHDA and CDR2 SQIVND (reference sequence). CDR3 protein: CASSTRQGARAFF. The CDR3 bases are TGTGCCAGTAGTACACGACAGGGGGCGCGAGCTTTCTTT.

In its sample, this clone was seen once. The chain carries TRBV2 and TRBJ1-1; 8 bases are shared with TRBD1. Germline trimming cut 6 bases from V and 7 bases from J; bases unmatched to any gene: 10. In germline, CDR1 is SNHLY, CDR2 FYNNEI. CDR3 length: 14 residues. The CDR3 spells CASSGDRGLNEAFF. The CDR3 nucleotides read TGTGCCAGCAGCGGCGACAGGGGATTGAATGAAGCTTTCTTT.

The rearrangement links TRBV4-2 to TRBJ1-5; 9 positions agree with TRBD1. The CDR3 has 19 amino acids. Germline CDR1 is LGHNA and CDR2 is YNFKEQ. V shed 2 bases, J shed 2 bases, and the junction held 13 bases outside the gene matches. CDR3 loop: CASSQRGSTGGYGNQPQHF. The CDR3 region has the DNA TGTGCCAGCAGCCAACGCGGGAGCACAGGGGGCTATGGCAATCAGCCCCAGCATTTT.

The chain combines TRBV28 with TRBJ1-1; the match to TRBD1 covers 8 bases. The CDR3 is 19 residues long. The V gene's germline CDR1 is MDHEN and CDR2 SYDVKM. The V gene end was trimmed by 2 bases and the J gene end by 1 base; junction bases not matched to a gene: 15. In DNA form, the CDR3 reads TGTGCCAGCAGTTTAGGGTTTACAGGGGGAAGAGGAACGAACACTGAAGCTTTCTTT. Protein: CASSLGFTGGRGTNTEAFF.

The CDR3 here is CASSWDSLLEQYF. The CDR3 bases are TGTGCCAGCAGCTGGGACAGTCTCCTCGAGCAGTACTTC. V is TRBV7-2 and J is TRBJ2-7; 7 nucleotides line up with TRBD1. The V segment lost 4 bases and the J segment 6 bases; nucleotides outside the gene matches: 6. CDR1 is SGHTA and CDR2 is FQGNSA in the germline V gene. The CDR3 sequence is 13 residues long.

The chain combines TRBV12-5 with TRBJ1-1; no firm D call. Trimming took 7 bases from V and 7 from J, leaving 13 bases between them. CDR1 is LGHNT and CDR2 is FRNRAP in the germline V gene. This CDR3 spans 12 amino acids. The CDR3 sequence: CASVMSDGEAFF. DNA for the CDR3: TGTGCTAGTGTTATGAGCGACGGTGAAGCTTTCTTT.

The chain couples TRBV15 to TRBJ1-3; TRBD1 is a possible D gene (6 bases). The V and J ends lost 3 bases and 0 bases respectively, with 12 bases between them. CDR3 length equals 16 residues. Germline V gene data show CDR1 as LNHNV and CDR2 as YYDKDF (reference sequence). The CDR3 loop reads CATSRSTGLSGNTIYF. CDR3 nucleotides: TGTGCCACCAGCAGGTCGACAGGACTCTCTGGAAACACCATATATTTT.

V usage is TRBV15 and J usage is TRBJ2-1; TRBD1 agrees at 10 bases. After removal of 6 bases from V and 5 bases from J, the junction contained 13 bases not matched to a gene. From germline, CDR1 is LNHNV and CDR2 YYDKDF (reference sequence). This CDR3 is built from 17 residues. The CDR3: CATSPLGTGDTHNEQFF. Here the CDR3 DNA reads TGTGCCACCAGTCCCCTGGGGACAGGGGACACCCACAATGAGCAGTTCTTC.